This T cell receptor (beta chain) derives from a study of blood T cell repertoires in COVID-19. Study context: Whether acute or convalescent, the COVID-19 samples came from the United States, Italy and Spain. T cells, B-cell-depleted T cells, or PBMCs supplied cDNA or gDNA.

Original methodology: Quantification of nucleated cells was approximated via reference gene primer amplification. Repertoires were generated with immunoSEQ multiplex PCR, while TCRdb's copy carries only in-frame clones and drops some. V and J calls and clone size follow that table, whereas D and trimming were derived from the DNA. The sample carries about 110,000 clones, roughly four fifths recorded once. The length of the CDR3 is 14 residues. CDR1 and CDR2 (germline): SGHRS, YFSETQ. The germline V and J ends were trimmed by 6 bases and 6 bases, with 15 bases remaining between them. Sequenced: peripheral blood. The chain carries TRBV5-1 and TRBJ2-2, with D perhaps TRBD2 (6 bases). The sequence was obtained from a man aged 70 or older with active or convalescent COVID-19. The CDR3 spells CASIEQWGAGELFF. The CDR3 DNA follows: TGCGCCAGCATCGAGCAATGGGGGGCCGGGGAGCTGTTTTTT.